This T cell receptor (beta chain) was observed in a study of blood T cell repertoires in COVID-19. Study as a whole: There were acute and convalescent COVID-19 samples, and they came from the United States, Italy and Spain. PBMCs, B-cell-depleted T cells, or T cells provided the cDNA or gDNA that made up the material.

In Seattle, patients joined the study during active infection and were tracked longitudinally. How the authors handled the data: Amplification of reference gene primers was used by the study to estimate nucleated cell counts. The assay was immunoSEQ multiplex PCR, and TCRdb's table has in-frame clones only and misses some. D and trimming were read from the DNA, whereas the V and J calls and clone size are those reported in that table. The table includes 150,000 to 250,000 clones, around 95% detected once. Germline-derived CDR1 and CDR2 are SNHLY and FYNNEI. The CDR3 sequence is 14 residues long. With 4 bases removed from V and 8 bases from J, the gap between germline ends came to 17 bases.

The chain is built from TRBV2 and TRBJ1-2; D gene unclear. This receptor was obtained from a man aged 25-45 years with COVID-19, enrolled during active disease. Sequences were obtained from peripheral blood. For the CDR3, the DNA is TGTGCCAGCAGTGTGTCTGGGGAGATGGGCGGCTACACCTTC. It yields the protein CASSVSGEMGGYTF.